The clone carrying this T cell receptor beta chain was detected ten times or more. Antigen specificity is unknown. Using its own MiXCR run on the 5' RACE reads, TCRdb lists one record per CDR3 protein. The table records roughly 230,000 distinct CDR3 sequences, over 7% of them present only once. The sample belongs to a study of CD8 T cells in ankylosing spondylitis. The study's findings and limits: Earlier authors reported some of these motif variants in reactive arthritis synovial fluid and blood. A TCR beta motif made of eight highly homologous variants seemed typical of ankylosing spondylitis blood. In peripheral blood, disease-linked CD8+ clones occurred at relatively low frequencies. Disease-linked clones reportedly showed significant enrichment in matched ankylosing spondylitis synovial fluid.

The CDR3 totals 15 residues. CDR1 is SGHRS and CDR2 is YFSETQ in the germline V gene. The V segment lost 2 bases and the J segment 6 bases; nucleotides outside the gene matches: 9. The receptor comes from a female donor with ankylosing spondylitis or in good health (not recorded which). The sequenced material came from blood, either unsorted or a sorted T cell fraction (not recorded which). This rearrangement joins TRBV5-1 to TRBJ1-1; TRBD1 agrees at 8 bases. Written as DNA, the CDR3 is TGCGCCAGCAGCTTCACCACAGGGGGACGTCCTGAAGCTTTCTTT. Translation: CASSFTTGGRPEAFF.